The TCR beta chain under discussion was sequenced for a study of T cell responses to AZD1222 COVID-19 vaccine. Comments on this clone: Its antigen is unidentified.

Study-level points and caveats: Only a handful of people who got AZD1222 tested seropositive at baseline. Possibly, clonal diversity was underestimated; donors were largely white British and included more females. Sampled repertoires all dated from after the peak T cell response.

Sequenced by immunoSEQ multiplex PCR; TCRdb stores in-frame clones only, minus some. In the table there are 90,000 to 120,000 clones, around nine tenths of which are singletons. Second doses were pooled across both intervals (about 4 or about 12 weeks). Material: peripheral blood, obtained 28 days after the second AZD1222 dose. This TCR came from an adult who received the AZD1222 COVID-19 vaccine.

CDR3 nucleotide sequence: TGCGCCAGCAGCCAAGATCGCCGAGGAGGGGAGCTCACTGAAGCTTTCTTT. The encoded protein is CASSQDRRGGELTEAFF. This sequence joins TRBV4-3 and TRBJ1-1; D may be TRBD1 (5 bases). With 0 bases removed from V and 4 bases from J, the gap between germline ends came to 18 bases. Germline loops: CDR1 LGHNA, CDR2 YSLEER. The CDR3 is made up of 17 amino acids.